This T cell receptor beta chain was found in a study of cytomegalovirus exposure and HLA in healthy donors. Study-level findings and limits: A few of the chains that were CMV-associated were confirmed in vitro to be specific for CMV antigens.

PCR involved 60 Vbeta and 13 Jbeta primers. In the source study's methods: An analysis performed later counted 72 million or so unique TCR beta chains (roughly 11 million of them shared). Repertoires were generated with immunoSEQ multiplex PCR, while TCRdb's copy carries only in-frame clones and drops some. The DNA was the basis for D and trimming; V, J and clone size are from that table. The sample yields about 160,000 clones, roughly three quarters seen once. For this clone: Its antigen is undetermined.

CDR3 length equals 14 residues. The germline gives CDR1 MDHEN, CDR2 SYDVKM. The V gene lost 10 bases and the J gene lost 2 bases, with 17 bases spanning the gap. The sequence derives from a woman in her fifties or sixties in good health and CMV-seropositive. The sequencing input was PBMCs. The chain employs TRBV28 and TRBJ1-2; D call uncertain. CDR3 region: CAILPTTENYGYTF. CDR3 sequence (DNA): TGTGCCATCTTACCGACTACTGAGAACTATGGCTACACCTTC.